The sequence of this T cell receptor beta chain was determined in a study of CD8+ T cells in alopecia areata. For the study at large: The graft donors were roughly 6-13-month-old C3H/HeJ mice with spontaneous alopecia, and their skin went to approximately 7-10-week-old female C3H/HeJ mice.

cDNA reverse transcribed from extracted RNA served as the sequencing template. TCRdb keeps only in-frame clones here, not all; method: immunoSEQ multiplex PCR. This repertoire holds about 110,000 clones, and none appear only once. This clone came up many times. Its antigen is as yet unknown. Gene names and germline refer to mouse. Study results and caveats: Higher clonality was seen in lesional scalp than in normal scalp, especially in alopecia totalis/universalis.

This clonotype was sampled from a C3H/HeJ mouse with alopecia areata. For this strain, the MHC haplotype corresponds to H2-k. Specimen: lesional skin.

The CDR3 is CASSIAQGNSDYTF. The CDR3 bases that were read are TGTGCCAGCAGTATAGCTCAGGGGAACTCC. The V and J genes are TRBV19 and TRBJ1-2; D might be TRBD1 (6 bases). The read is 4 residues too short to cover the CDR3 end, so that end is filled in from the germline J gene. The CDR3 covers 14 residues. V was shortened by 0 bases and J by 2 bases, with 8 bases between the two germline ends. CDR1 and CDR2 from the germline V gene are FNHDT and SITEND (reference sequence).